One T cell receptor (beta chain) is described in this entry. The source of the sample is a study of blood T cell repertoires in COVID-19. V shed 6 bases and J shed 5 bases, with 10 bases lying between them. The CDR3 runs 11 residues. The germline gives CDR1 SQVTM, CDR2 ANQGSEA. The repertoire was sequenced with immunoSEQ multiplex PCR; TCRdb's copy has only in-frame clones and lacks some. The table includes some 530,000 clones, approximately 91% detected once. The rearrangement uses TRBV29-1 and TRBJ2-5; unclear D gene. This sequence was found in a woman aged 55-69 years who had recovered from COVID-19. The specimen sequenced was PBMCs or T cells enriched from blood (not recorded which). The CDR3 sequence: CSVYLRETQYF. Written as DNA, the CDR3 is TGCAGCGTATACCTGCGGGAGACCCAGTACTTC.